This T cell receptor beta chain originates from a study of cytomegalovirus exposure and HLA in healthy donors. The study, taken as a whole, reports: Among CMV-associated TCR beta chains, most appeared HLA-restricted in a later analysis. An analysis done earlier found most TCR beta V segments productive about 87% or about 30% of the time.

Vbeta (60) and Jbeta (13) primers were used in the PCR. Sequencing used immunoSEQ multiplex PCR; TCRdb keeps in-frame clones, though not all of them. The sample yields approximately 220,000 clones, roughly 80% seen once. Details on this clone: Its target is unknown.

Germline V gives CDR1 SGHRS, CDR2 YFSETQ. The V segment lost 4 bases and the J segment 6 bases; nucleotides outside the gene matches: 6. This CDR3 contains 15 residues. The receptor comes from a man aged 40-55 years in good health and CMV-seronegative. The V call is TRBV5-1, the J call TRBJ2-2; 10 nucleotides line up with TRBD2. Sequencing input: PBMCs. The CDR3 is CASSPLAGVAGELFF. For the CDR3, the DNA is TGCGCCAGCAGCCCCCTAGCGGGAGTAGCCGGGGAGCTGTTTTTT.